This T cell receptor beta chain was obtained from a study of cytomegalovirus exposure and HLA in healthy donors. The PCR ran on 60 Vbeta and 13 Jbeta primers. Original analysis: In a later analysis, about 9.9 million of around 75 million unique beta chains occurred in at least two donors. Produced via immunoSEQ multiplex PCR; TCRdb's table is partial and in-frame only. V, J and clone size reflect that table, while D and trimming were determined from the DNA. The table has some 130,000 clones, around 80% seen once. In germline, CDR1 is GTSNPN, CDR2 SVGIG (reference sequence). Trimming took 3 bases from V and 2 from J; bases not matched to a gene: 9. The CDR3 length is 17 residues. For this clone: Its cognate antigen is unknown.

General study findings and limits: In a later analysis, productive TCRs from donors in an Asian-associated ancestry cluster reportedly carried fewer N-insertions than the cohort mean.

The chain carries TRBV30 and TRBJ2-6; 8 positions match TRBD1. The clonotype originates from a man aged 18 to 29 in good health and CMV-seronegative. Sequenced: PBMCs. The CDR3 sequence: CAWSRGRLFPGANVLTF. The CDR3 DNA follows: TGTGCCTGGAGCAGGGGGCGACTCTTTCCTGGGGCCAACGTCCTGACTTTC.